The present entry profiles one T cell receptor (beta chain) with its context. The data originate from a study of T cells after yellow fever vaccination. TCRdb reanalysed the 5' RACE reads using MiXCR and keeps one entry per CDR3 protein. The table records around 360,000 distinct CDR3 sequences, approximately 10% of them present only once. V gave up 1 base and J gave up 3 bases; unmatched junction bases: 9. Germline V gene data show CDR1 as MGHRA and CDR2 as YSYEKL. CDR3 length equals 17 residues. The sequence came from a man aged 18 to 29 who received the YFV17D yellow fever vaccine. The chain has TRBV4-1 and TRBJ1-1; 9 bases agree with TRBD1. The specimen comprised PBMCs, sampled on the day of the first yellow fever vaccination. The CDR3: CASSQVTGTGHHTEAFF. In nucleotides, the CDR3 is TGCGCCAGCAGCCAAGTAACCGGGACAGGGCATCACACTGAAGCTTTCTTT.